A selection of T cell receptor beta chains follows, all from one sample in a study of T cell responses to AZD1222 COVID-19 vaccine. Profiled with immunoSEQ multiplex PCR; TCRdb holds only in-frame clones, not every one. The data contain roughly 150,000 clones, 92% of them seen just once; the ten biggest clones take up about 2.5%. The material was peripheral blood, obtained on day 0 of AZD1222 vaccination. Every receptor here comes from an adult in good health. Each CDR3 is given with its conserved first and last residue. A D gene is named only where the DNA matches it firmly. Rows give clone size only sometimes, using once, few, many, or a class for an expanded clone.

-	TRBV6-5	TRBJ1-2	-	CASSYEVNYGYTF	TGTGCCAGCAGTTATGAGGTTAACTATGGCTACACCTTC
TRBD1	TRBV11-2	TRBJ1-2	-	CASSLDEGTGNF	TGTGCCAGCAGCTTAGACGAAGGGACAGGAAACTTC
-	TRBV6-5	TRBJ1-1	-	CASTTGRDTEAFF	TGTGCCAGCACTACCGGTAGGGACACTGAAGCTTTCTTT
-	TRBV19	TRBJ2-3	-	CASSIGWRPDTQYF	TGTGCCAGTAGTATAGGGTGGCGTCCAGATACGCAGTATTTT
-	TRBV6-2/TRBV6-3	TRBJ2-5	-	CASSSSSSWLGTQYF	TGTGCCAGCAGTAGCAGTTCATCTTGGTTGGGGACCCAGTACTTC
-	TRBV16	TRBJ1-3	-	CASSRPGTTGNTIYF	TGTGCCAGCAGCCGTCCGGGGACAACTGGAAACACCATATATTTT
-	TRBV5-6	TRBJ2-3	-	CASSPLGGGTDTQYF	TGTGCCAGCAGCCCGCTGGGGGGAGGAACAGATACGCAGTATTTT
-	TRBV5-1	TRBJ1-5	few	CASSEGGDNQPQHF	TGCGCCAGCAGTGAAGGGGGAGACAATCAGCCCCAGCATTTT
TRBD1	TRBV7-8	TRBJ1-2	-	CASSSKPVQGAGVVSYGYTF	TGTGCCAGCAGCTCGAAGCCCGTTCAGGGGGCGGGGGTGGTTAGCTATGGCTACACCTTC
-	TRBV19	TRBJ1-2	-	CASSEQQGVGYTF	TGTGCCAGTAGTGAACAGCAGGGAGTTGGCTACACCTTC
TRBD1	TRBV7-3	TRBJ2-1	-	CASSGQGSSYNEQFF	TGTGCCAGCAGCGGACAGGGAAGCTCCTACAATGAGCAGTTCTTC
TRBD1	TRBV7-3	TRBJ1-5	-	CASSLTGQGNQPQHF	TGTGCCAGCAGCCTGACCGGACAGGGCAATCAGCCCCAGCATTTT
-	TRBV5-4	TRBJ2-3	-	CASSLDAGPDTQYF	TGTGCCAGCAGCTTGGATGCAGGGCCAGATACGCAGTATTTT
-	TRBV12-3/TRBV12-4	TRBJ2-4	-	CASSLIQGVKYF	TGTGCCAGCAGTTTGATACAAGGGGTTAAGTACTTC
TRBD2	TRBV7-7	TRBJ2-1	-	CASSPGTSGHNEQFF	TGTGCCAGCAGCCCCGGGACTAGCGGTCACAATGAGCAGTTCTTC
-	TRBV28	TRBJ2-2	-	CASTLGGAANTGELFF	TGTGCCAGCACTTTGGGAGGAGCGGCGAACACCGGGGAGCTGTTTTTT
-	TRBV7-2	TRBJ1-6	-	CASSHRDYNSPLHF	TGTGCCAGCAGCCACCGGGATTATAATTCACCCCTCCACTTT
TRBD1	TRBV30	TRBJ1-2	-	CAWKSPTGDYGYTF	TGTGCCTGGAAATCCCCGACAGGGGACTATGGCTACACCTTC
TRBD1	TRBV7-2	TRBJ1-6	-	CASSTTPSGTGGGSPLHF	TGTGCCAGCAGCACTACCCCCTCCGGGACAGGGGGCGGATCACCCCTCCACTTT
TRBD1	TRBV27	TRBJ1-2	-	CASSIGQGAYYGYTF	TGTGCCAGCAGTATCGGACAGGGGGCTTATTATGGCTACACCTTC
-	TRBV10-3	TRBJ2-5	-	CAISETRETQYF	TGTGCCATCAGTGAGACCCGTGAGACCCAGTACTTC
-	TRBV2	TRBJ1-2	-	CASSRTTPNYGYTF	TGTGCCAGCAGTCGAACGACACCTAACTATGGCTACACCTTC
-	TRBV5-5	TRBJ2-7	-	CASSPDSSYEQYF	TGTGCCAGCAGCCCGGACAGCTCCTACGAGCAGTACTTC
TRBD2	TRBV27	TRBJ2-3	-	CASSSGRLAGTDTQYF	TGTGCCAGCAGTTCGGGAAGACTAGCGGGGACAGATACGCAGTATTTT
-	TRBV5-6	TRBJ1-1	-	CASSSNTGKGTEAFF	TGTGCCAGCAGCTCAAATACAGGGAAGGGCACTGAAGCTTTCTTT
TRBD2	TRBV13	TRBJ2-7	-	CASSHPTSGGTYEQYF	TGTGCCAGCAGCCATCCGACTAGCGGGGGTACCTACGAGCAGTACTTC
-	TRBV25-1	TRBJ2-5	-	CASSDSWGQGKETQYF	TGTGCCAGCAGTGATAGTTGGGGGCAGGGGAAAGAGACCCAGTACTTC
-	TRBV19	TRBJ1-5	-	CASSIPQGGNQPQHF	TGTGCCAGTAGTATACCACAGGGAGGCAATCAGCCCCAGCATTTT
TRBD1	TRBV18	TRBJ1-5	-	CASSPYGQGQNQPQHF	TGTGCCAGCTCACCTTATGGACAGGGTCAGAATCAGCCCCAGCATTTT
-	TRBV11-3	TRBJ2-1	-	CASSLGGRSNWNEQFF	TGTGCCAGCAGCTTAGGAGGGAGAAGTAACTGGAATGAGCAGTTCTTC
-	TRBV2	TRBJ1-2	-	CASSDHSSRRGYTF	TGTGCCAGCAGTGATCACAGTTCACGCAGGGGCTACACCTTC
TRBD1	TRBV5-1	TRBJ1-1	-	CASSLGWDSAIMNTEAFF	TGCGCCAGCAGCTTGGGGTGGGACAGCGCAATTATGAACACTGAAGCTTTCTTT
TRBD1	TRBV10-1	TRBJ1-6	-	CASSEGTGYNSPLHF	TGCGCCAGCAGCGAGGGGACAGGGTATAATTCACCCCTCCACTTT
-	TRBV19	TRBJ1-5	-	CASSIDRWGNQPQHF	TGTGCCAGTAGTATAGACCGGTGGGGCAATCAGCCCCAGCATTTT
-	TRBV9	TRBJ1-3	-	CASSVAPAPGNTIYF	TGTGCCAGCAGCGTAGCCCCAGCGCCTGGAAACACCATATATTTT
-	TRBV9	TRBJ1-3	once	CASSLPPGTGNTIYF	TGTGCCAGCAGCCTACCCCCAGGGACCGGAAACACCATATATTTT